This T cell receptor beta chain came from a study of blood T cell repertoires in COVID-19. Generated by immunoSEQ multiplex PCR, the TCRdb table keeps only in-frame clones and is missing some. Here the sample spans about 86,000 clones, 65% to 85% being singletons. The length of the CDR3 is 17 residues. The germline V and J ends were trimmed by 3 bases and 7 bases, with 19 bases remaining between them. Per the germline V gene, CDR1 is SGHTA and CDR2 is FQGNSA. The V and J genes are TRBV7-2 and TRBJ1-6; D unclear. This TCR was recovered from a woman aged 80 or older with active or convalescent COVID-19. The sample was peripheral blood. CDR3 residues: CASSFGEIPRGNSPLHF. In DNA, the CDR3 is TGTGCCAGCAGCTTTGGGGAGATCCCTAGAGGGAATTCACCCCTCCACTTT.